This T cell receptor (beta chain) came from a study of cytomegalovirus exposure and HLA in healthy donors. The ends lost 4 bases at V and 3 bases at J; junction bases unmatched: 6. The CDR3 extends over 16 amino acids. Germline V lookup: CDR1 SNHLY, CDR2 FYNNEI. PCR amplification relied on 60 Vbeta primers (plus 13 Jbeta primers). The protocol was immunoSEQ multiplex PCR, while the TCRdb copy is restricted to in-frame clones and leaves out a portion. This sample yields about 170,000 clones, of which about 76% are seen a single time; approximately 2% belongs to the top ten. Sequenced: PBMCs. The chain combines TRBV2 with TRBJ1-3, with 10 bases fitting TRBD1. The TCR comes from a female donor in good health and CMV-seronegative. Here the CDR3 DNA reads TGTGCCAGCAGTGGGGCGACAGGGGGCAGTGGAAACACCATATATTTT. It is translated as CASSGATGGSGNTIYF.